This is a list of T cell receptor beta chains from one sample in a study of human T cells and chemical hapten exposure. TCRdb re-called the RACE reads with MiXCR, one entry per CDR3 protein. The sample holds 70,000 to 90,000 distinct CDR3 sequences, more than 10% seen once. The sequencing used whole blood, collected in connection with sensitization to the hapten diphenylcyclopropenone (DPC). These receptors were taken from a woman aged 45-60 years with alopecia areata. Some clones in this sample may be carry-over from other donors' samples. Each CDR3 is given with its conserved first and last residue. Fields, in order: D gene, V gene, clone size, J gene, CDR3 DNA, CDR3 protein. D genes are given only for firm matches. Clone size is not always given. Where it is, it says once, few, many or a class for expanded clones.

D gene: TRBD2; V gene: TRBV6-6; clone size: many; J gene: TRBJ2-3; CDR3 DNA: TGTGCCAGCACCCGTAGCGGGGGTGTAACAGATACGCAGTATTTT; CDR3 protein: CASTRSGGVTDTQYF
D gene: -; V gene: TRBV20-1; clone size: many; J gene: TRBJ2-2; CDR3 DNA: TGCAGTGCTAGGGCCGGATCGGCGAAAGGGGAGCTGTTTTTT; CDR3 protein: CSARAGSAKGELFF
D gene: TRBD2; V gene: TRBV6-2/TRBV6-3; clone size: many; J gene: TRBJ2-1; CDR3 DNA: TGTGCCAGCAGTTACTCAGCGGGGGGGCAGTTCTTC; CDR3 protein: CASSYSAGGQFF
D gene: TRBD2; V gene: TRBV7-6; clone size: many; J gene: TRBJ2-1; CDR3 DNA: TGTGCCAGCAGCTTAGTACCTAGCGGGGTGAACAATGAGCAGTTCTTC; CDR3 protein: CASSLVPSGVNNEQFF
D gene: -; V gene: TRBV29-1; clone size: few; J gene: TRBJ1-2; CDR3 DNA: TGCAGCGTTGAATCGGCACCGAACTATGGCTACACCTTC; CDR3 protein: CSVESAPNYGYTF
D gene: TRBD2; V gene: TRBV3-1; clone size: many; J gene: TRBJ2-2; CDR3 DNA: TGTGCCAGCAGCCGGACTAGCGGGATCCTCGGGGAGCTGTTTTTT; CDR3 protein: CASSRTSGILGELFF
D gene: -; V gene: TRBV6-5; clone size: many; J gene: TRBJ2-7; CDR3 DNA: TGTGCCAGCAGTTACCTCTACGAGCAGTACTTC; CDR3 protein: CASSYLYEQYF
D gene: TRBD1; V gene: TRBV11-2; clone size: many; J gene: TRBJ2-1; CDR3 DNA: TGTGCCAGCAGCTCCCTCAGGGGGATCTACAATGAGCAGTTCTTC; CDR3 protein: CASSSLRGIYNEQFF
D gene: -; V gene: TRBV28; clone size: -; J gene: TRBJ2-2; CDR3 DNA: TGTGCCAGCAGTTTCGGCGGGCCGAACACCGGGGAGCTGTTTTTT; CDR3 protein: CASSFGGPNTGELFF
D gene: -; V gene: TRBV13; clone size: many; J gene: TRBJ2-6; CDR3 DNA: TGTGCCAGCAGCTTAGGCCTGGGAGCCAACGTCCTGACTTTC; CDR3 protein: CASSLGLGANVLTF
D gene: -; V gene: TRBV28; clone size: many; J gene: TRBJ2-7; CDR3 DNA: TGTGCCAGCAGCCCGGCGGCCGGCCACGAGCAGTACTTC; CDR3 protein: CASSPAAGHEQYF
D gene: -; V gene: TRBV6-5; clone size: -; J gene: TRBJ2-1; CDR3 DNA: TGTGCCAGCAGTTATCAGGGAGTAAGAAACAATGAGCAGTTCTTC; CDR3 protein: CASSYQGVRNNEQFF
D gene: TRBD2; V gene: TRBV6-2/TRBV6-3; clone size: -; J gene: TRBJ2-6; CDR3 DNA: TGTGCCAGCACTCTGGGACTAGCGACGTCTGGGGCCAACGTCCTGACTTTC; CDR3 protein: CASTLGLATSGANVLTF
D gene: TRBD1; V gene: TRBV18; clone size: many; J gene: TRBJ1-1; CDR3 DNA: TGTGCCAGCACTGGACAGGGAGTAGACACTGAAGCTTTCTTT; CDR3 protein: CASTGQGVDTEAFF
D gene: -; V gene: TRBV7-9; clone size: few; J gene: TRBJ2-1; CDR3 DNA: TGTGCCAGCAGCTTAAAAGGGGGAAGGGCTTACAATGAGCAGTTCTTC; CDR3 protein: CASSLKGGRAYNEQFF
D gene: -; V gene: TRBV29-1; clone size: -; J gene: TRBJ2-1; CDR3 DNA: TGCAGCGTTGAAGATGGCACTACTGAGCAGTTCTTC; CDR3 protein: CSVEDGTTEQFF
D gene: TRBD1; V gene: TRBV27; clone size: many; J gene: TRBJ2-7; CDR3 DNA: TGTGCCAGCAGTCACGGGACAGGGGGGTACGAGCAGTACTTC; CDR3 protein: CASSHGTGGYEQYF
D gene: -; V gene: TRBV19; clone size: many; J gene: TRBJ2-4; CDR3 DNA: TGTGCCAGTAGCCTTCGACAGATCCGAGGAAACATTCAGTACTTC; CDR3 protein: CASSLRQIRGNIQYF
D gene: TRBD1; V gene: TRBV12-3/TRBV12-4; clone size: many; J gene: TRBJ1-1; CDR3 DNA: TGTGCCAGCAGTTTTGACAGGGGGAACACTGAAGCTTTCTTT; CDR3 protein: CASSFDRGNTEAFF
D gene: -; V gene: TRBV11-1; clone size: -; J gene: TRBJ2-7; CDR3 DNA: TGTGCCAGCACCCCCCGGTTCTCCTACGAGCAGTACTTC; CDR3 protein: CASTPRFSYEQYF
D gene: -; V gene: TRBV29-1; clone size: many; J gene: TRBJ1-1; CDR3 DNA: TGCAGCGTTGATCCGGGGAACACTGAAGCTTTCTTT; CDR3 protein: CSVDPGNTEAFF
D gene: -; V gene: TRBV11-1; clone size: many; J gene: TRBJ2-1; CDR3 DNA: TGTGCCAGCAGTAGTGGAAGGGGGGCGCTCGGTCGATCCTACAATGAGCAGTTCTTC; CDR3 protein: CASSSGRGALGRSYNEQFF
D gene: -; V gene: TRBV5-1; clone size: few; J gene: TRBJ1-4; CDR3 DNA: TGCGCCAGCAGCCCCCCGGGGGAAAAACTGTTTTTT; CDR3 protein: CASSPPGEKLFF
D gene: -; V gene: TRBV4-1; clone size: many; J gene: TRBJ2-1; CDR3 DNA: TGCGCCAGCAGCCAAGATGAAGCGAACTCCTACAATGAGCAGTTCTTC; CDR3 protein: CASSQDEANSYNEQFF
D gene: TRBD2; V gene: TRBV5-1; clone size: -; J gene: TRBJ2-1; CDR3 DNA: TGCGCCAGCAGCTTGGGAGGGTTCACTAGCGGGGACAATGAGCAGTTCTTC; CDR3 protein: CASSLGGFTSGDNEQFF
D gene: TRBD2; V gene: TRBV9; clone size: -; J gene: TRBJ2-3; CDR3 DNA: TGTGCCAGCAGCGTACACGCGGGAGTGTCAGATACGCAGTATTTT; CDR3 protein: CASSVHAGVSDTQYF
D gene: TRBD2; V gene: TRBV20-1; clone size: -; J gene: TRBJ2-5; CDR3 DNA: TGCAGTGCTCGGGAGACTAGCGGGAGAAGGGAGACCCAGTACTTC; CDR3 protein: CSARETSGRRETQYF
D gene: TRBD2; V gene: TRBV6-1; clone size: -; J gene: TRBJ2-7; CDR3 DNA: TGTGCCAGCAGTCGGCGGGACATTGGCGGGAGGACGAACGAGCAGTACTTC; CDR3 protein: CASSRRDIGGRTNEQYF
D gene: -; V gene: TRBV6-1; clone size: many; J gene: TRBJ1-2; CDR3 DNA: TGTGCCAGCAGCTTTAACTATGGCTACACCTTC; CDR3 protein: CASSFNYGYTF
D gene: -; V gene: TRBV18; clone size: few; J gene: TRBJ2-3; CDR3 DNA: TGTGCCAGCTCACCACGGGAACAGGTCACACATACGCAGTATTTT; CDR3 protein: CASSPREQVTHTQYF
D gene: -; V gene: TRBV6-6; clone size: -; J gene: TRBJ1-1; CDR3 DNA: TGTGCCAGCAGTCGAAGCCTGCTGGGGAACACTGAAGCTTTCTTT; CDR3 protein: CASSRSLLGNTEAFF
D gene: TRBD2; V gene: TRBV6-2/TRBV6-3; clone size: -; J gene: TRBJ2-7; CDR3 DNA: TGTGCCAGCAGTTACTCCGGGACTAGCGGGAGATACGAGCAGTACTTC; CDR3 protein: CASSYSGTSGRYEQYF
D gene: -; V gene: TRBV29-1; clone size: few; J gene: TRBJ2-1; CDR3 DNA: TGCAGCGTTCGCAGGGGCAATGAGCAGTTCTTC; CDR3 protein: CSVRRGNEQFF
D gene: TRBD2; V gene: TRBV7-2; clone size: few; J gene: TRBJ2-7; CDR3 DNA: TGTGCCAGCAGCCCCCCAGCGGGAACCTACGAGCAGTACTTC; CDR3 protein: CASSPPAGTYEQYF
D gene: TRBD2; V gene: TRBV5-1; clone size: many; J gene: TRBJ2-3; CDR3 DNA: TGCGCCAGCAGCTTGGCTACTAGCGGGACAAGCACAGATACGCAGTATTTT; CDR3 protein: CASSLATSGTSTDTQYF
D gene: -; V gene: TRBV10-3; clone size: -; J gene: TRBJ1-2; CDR3 DNA: TGTGCCATCAGTGAGATTCAAACAGATGGCTACACCTTC; CDR3 protein: CAISEIQTDGYTF
D gene: -; V gene: TRBV28; clone size: -; J gene: TRBJ2-1; CDR3 DNA: TGTGCCAGCAACAATCCGGGACGCCCCGGCAATGAGCAGTTCTTC; CDR3 protein: CASNNPGRPGNEQFF
D gene: -; V gene: TRBV19; clone size: few; J gene: TRBJ2-3; CDR3 DNA: TGTGCCAGTAGTATGTTGGGGGATACGCAGTATTTT; CDR3 protein: CASSMLGDTQYF
D gene: TRBD2; V gene: TRBV9; clone size: many; J gene: TRBJ2-1; CDR3 DNA: TGTGCCAGCAGCGTTGGGACTAGCGGGAGCGCCGGGCAGTTCTTC; CDR3 protein: CASSVGTSGSAGQFF
D gene: -; V gene: TRBV4-3; clone size: many; J gene: TRBJ2-5; CDR3 DNA: TGCGCCAGCAGCCAGGTCCCGGGGGCACAAGAGACCCAGTACTTC; CDR3 protein: CASSQVPGAQETQYF
D gene: -; V gene: TRBV28; clone size: -; J gene: TRBJ2-5; CDR3 DNA: TGTGCCAGCAGCCCAATGGGATGGACAGAACGGGAGACCCAGTACTTC; CDR3 protein: CASSPMGWTERETQYF
D gene: -; V gene: TRBV10-3; clone size: many; J gene: TRBJ2-7; CDR3 DNA: TGTGCCATCAGTGCCCTAGGGCCGTTCGGCGAGCAGTACTTC; CDR3 protein: CAISALGPFGEQYF
D gene: TRBD2; V gene: TRBV12-3/TRBV12-4; clone size: many; J gene: TRBJ2-7; CDR3 DNA: TGTGCCAGCAGGAAGGAGGGACTAGCGGGCGAGCAGTACTTC; CDR3 protein: CASRKEGLAGEQYF
D gene: TRBD1; V gene: TRBV18; clone size: few; J gene: TRBJ1-1; CDR3 DNA: TGTGCCAGCTCACGCCTGGGACAGGGGGTGGACACTGAAGCTTTCTTT; CDR3 protein: CASSRLGQGVDTEAFF
D gene: -; V gene: TRBV21-1; clone size: -; J gene: TRBJ1-4; CDR3 DNA: TGTGCCGGAGCCTCAGGGAGAGTCGAAAAACTGTTTTTT; CDR3 protein: CAGASGRVEKLFF
D gene: -; V gene: TRBV29-1; clone size: -; J gene: TRBJ1-3; CDR3 DNA: TGCAGCGTCCCCGGGACCCACGGTGGAAACACCATATATTTT; CDR3 protein: CSVPGTHGGNTIYF
D gene: TRBD1; V gene: TRBV19; clone size: few; J gene: TRBJ1-2; CDR3 DNA: TGTGCCAGTAGTTTCCGGGACAGGGGTGGCTACACCTTC; CDR3 protein: CASSFRDRGGYTF
D gene: -; V gene: TRBV20-1; clone size: few; J gene: TRBJ2-1; CDR3 DNA: TGCAGTGCTAGAAGGGGGAGCCAGGGTAATGAGCAGTTCTTC; CDR3 protein: CSARRGSQGNEQFF
D gene: -; V gene: TRBV3-1; clone size: few; J gene: TRBJ1-6; CDR3 DNA: TGTGCCAGCAGAGGGGTTGATAATTCACCCCTCCACTTT; CDR3 protein: CASRGVDNSPLHF
D gene: TRBD2; V gene: TRBV4-1; clone size: many; J gene: TRBJ2-5; CDR3 DNA: TGCGCCAGCAGCCAAGATCCTGGGGGAGGGCTCGGAGAGACCCAGTACTTC; CDR3 protein: CASSQDPGGGLGETQYF
D gene: TRBD1; V gene: TRBV5-5; clone size: many; J gene: TRBJ2-1; CDR3 DNA: TGTGCCAGCAGCTTGGAAGGGACAGGGAGTGAGCAGTTCTTC; CDR3 protein: CASSLEGTGSEQFF